Listed below are T cell receptor beta chains from one sample, sequenced in a study of regulatory T cells in long-lasting Graves disease. A single record per CDR3 protein comes from TCRdb applying MiXCR to the multiplex PCR reads. The table shows around 420,000 distinct CDR3 sequences, with about 15% occurring only once. These data were also filed under a second study, of T cells in Graves' hyperthyroidism and ophthalmopathy.

Specimen: peripheral blood mononuclear cells (PBMCs), collected at new diagnosis, from a patient treated with antithyroid drugs. The receptor set was obtained from a woman aged 40 to 50 with Graves disease. Each CDR3 is given with its conserved first and last residue. The size entry is marked missing in some rows and otherwise reads once, few, many or a size class.

CDR3,J,size,V
CASSFRGHRARDTEAFF,TRBJ1-1,many,TRBV12-3/TRBV12-4
CASSEGYSYNEQFF,TRBJ2-1,medium-sized,TRBV2
CSAREGGLRDTEAFF,TRBJ1-1,-,TRBV20-1
CSAIPLTKDTQYF,TRBJ2-3,many,TRBV20-1
CASSLVYQETQYF,TRBJ2-5,many,TRBV7-2
CASSWEGVYNEQFF,TRBJ2-1,few,TRBV27
CASSYSKRGHEQYF,TRBJ2-7,-,TRBV6-5
CASSQEGLGNSPLHF,TRBJ1-6,few,TRBV3-1
CASTNGRAVEQYF,TRBJ2-7,many,TRBV28
CASSLTTNEQSF,TRBJ2-1,-,TRBV14
CSASPPTRLAGIYEQYF,TRBJ2-7,many,TRBV20-1
CASEGNEQFF,TRBJ2-1,few,TRBV5-6
CASSPGQGEVQPHHF,TRBJ1-5,-,TRBV4-1
CASSLGQGGANTGELFF,TRBJ2-2,few,TRBV5-1
CASSLVGEFTEAFF,TRBJ1-1,many,TRBV11-3
CASSLATGRNQPQHF,TRBJ1-5,-,TRBV6-2/TRBV6-3
CASNLGGVSTDTQYF,TRBJ2-3,many,TRBV12-3/TRBV12-4
CASSLAGMVNEQFF,TRBJ2-1,many,TRBV11-2